A single sample gave rise to the 26 T cell receptor beta chains below, sequenced in a study of blood T cell repertoires in COVID-19. Generated by immunoSEQ multiplex PCR, the TCRdb table keeps only in-frame clones and is missing some. Here the sample spans about 59,000 clones, around four fifths being singletons. The sample consisted of peripheral blood. These receptor sequences come from a woman aged 45-65 years with active or convalescent COVID-19.

This clone has more than one count but fewer than ten. V is TRBV7-2 and J is TRBJ2-7, with 10 bases that match TRBD1. With 5 bases clipped from V and 2 bases from J, the junction kept 6 bases outside the gene matches. Looked up from germline, CDR1 is SGHTA and CDR2 is FQGNSA. The CDR3 runs 15 residues. The chain's CDR3 is CASSLGTGAAYEQYF. In DNA form, the CDR3 reads TGTGCCAGCAGCCTGGGGACAGGGGCTGCCTACGAGCAGTACTTC. Complete variable domain (other parts from reference TRBV7-2 and TRBJ2-7): GAGVSQSPSNKVTEKGKDVELRCDPISGHTALYWYRQSLGQGLEFLIYFQGNSAPDKSGLPSDRFSAERTGGSVSTLTIQRTQQEDSAVYLCASSLGTGAAYEQYFGPGTRLTVT.

The DNA for the CDR3 is TGCAGTGCTAGTCTCCCCGGGGGGTTGGGCACTGAAGCTTTCTTT. It encodes CSASLPGGLGTEAFF. The genes are TRBV20-1 and TRBJ1-1; the D gene is possibly TRBD1 (5 bases). The germline V and J ends were trimmed by 3 bases and 4 bases, with 18 bases remaining between them. The CDR3 spans 15 residues. Germline values: CDR1 DFQATT, CDR2 SNEGSKA (reference sequence).

V usage is TRBV5-5 and J usage is TRBJ1-4; no clear D gene. Trimming removed 1 base at V and 0 bases at J, with 10 bases between. The length of the CDR3 is 16 residues. Germline-derived CDR1 and CDR2 are SGHKS and YYEKEE (reference sequence). Here the CDR3 reads CASSLPFEATNEKLFF. In DNA, the CDR3 is TGTGCCAGCAGCTTGCCCTTCGAGGCAACTAATGAAAAACTGTTTTTT. The full variable domain, in which reference TRBV5-5 and TRBJ1-4 provide the parts outside the CDR3, is DAGVTQSPTHLIKTRGQQVTLRCSPISGHKSVSWYQQVLGQGPQFIFQYYEKEERGRGNFPDRFSARQFPNYSSELNVNALLLGDSALYLCASSLPFEATNEKLFFGSGTQLSVL.

The V and J genes are TRBV4-1 and TRBJ2-7; TRBD2 matches at 10 bases. The CDR3 is 15 residues long. Germline CDR1 reads MGHRA; CDR2 reads YSYEKL. With V trimmed by 4 bases and J by 0 bases, 3 bases remained unmatched. CDR3 protein: CASSLGLAASYEQYF. DNA for the CDR3: TGCGCCAGCAGCCTCGGACTAGCGGCCTCCTACGAGCAGTACTTC.

This rearrangement joins TRBV5-4 to TRBJ2-7, with 11 bases aligning to TRBD2. V shed 4 bases, J shed 0 bases, and the junction held 3 bases outside the gene matches. Germline values: CDR1 SGHNT, CDR2 YYREEE (reference sequence). This CDR3 is built from 15 residues. The CDR3 loop reads CASSVGLADSYEQYF. The DNA for the CDR3 is TGTGCCAGCAGCGTGGGACTAGCGGACTCCTACGAGCAGTACTTC.

This clone was seen a few times. The chain combines TRBV7-9 with TRBJ2-3; 9 bases match TRBD1. CDR3 length: 16 residues. Germline V lookup: CDR1 SEHNR, CDR2 FQNEAQ (reference sequence). Trimming at V came to 5 bases and at J to 2 bases, leaving 8 bases not matched to a gene. CDR3 nucleotides: TGTGCCAGCAGCAGGGGGTACAGGGGGCCCACAGATACGCAGTATTTT. Its translation is CASSRGYRGPTDTQYF.

As concerns this clone: The same CDR3 is also encoded by other DNA sequences in this sample. V and J are TRBV4-1 and TRBJ2-1; 9 bases match TRBD2. The CDR3 has 17 residues. V shed 0 bases, J shed 4 bases, and the junction held 7 bases outside the gene matches. Germline V gene lookup returns CDR1 MGHRA and CDR2 YSYEKL. The DNA for the CDR3 is TGCGCCAGCAGCCAAGATAGGGCGGGGGGGTCTTACAATGAGCAGTTCTTC. Translating gives CASSQDRAGGSYNEQFF.

The chain employs TRBV4-1 and TRBJ2-7; 10 nucleotides match TRBD2. With V trimmed by 1 base and J by 2 bases, 2 bases remained unmatched. The CDR3 covers 15 residues. Germline-derived CDR1 and CDR2 are MGHRA and YSYEKL. The CDR3 DNA sequence: TGCGCCAGCAGCCAAGTCCTAGCGGGAGCCTACGAGCAGTACTTC. Protein product: CASSQVLAGAYEQYF.

This sequence joins TRBV7-9 and TRBJ1-5; no definite D call. Trimming stripped 4 bases from V and 2 bases from J, with 12 bases between. The CDR3 length is 15 residues. Germline-derived CDR1 and CDR2 are SEHNR and FQNEAQ (reference sequence). CDR3 in amino acids: CASSSSGLGNQPQHF. The DNA for the CDR3 is TGTGCCAGCAGCTCCTCCGGTCTGGGCAATCAGCCCCAGCATTTT.

The CDR3 region is CAISGGLFRQGYEQYF. In DNA, the CDR3 is TGTGCCATCAGTGGTGGATTATTTCGACAGGGCTACGAGCAGTACTTC. This chain links TRBV10-3 with TRBJ2-7, with TRBD1 identical over 7 bases. The V segment lost 4 bases and the J segment 3 bases; nucleotides outside the gene matches: 12. The germline gives CDR1 ENHRY, CDR2 SYGVKD. The CDR3 is 16 amino acids.

CDR3 DNA sequence: TGTGCCAGCAGTCATGACAGGGCTGACGAGCAGTACTTC. This encodes CASSHDRADEQYF. The chain recombines TRBV7-6 with TRBJ2-7; TRBD1 matches at 7 bases. Germline V gene lookup returns CDR1 SGHVS and CDR2 FNYEAQ. Germline trimming cut 6 bases from V and 5 bases from J; bases unmatched to any gene: 7. The CDR3 is made up of 13 amino acids. Supplemented by reference TRBV7-6 and TRBJ2-7, the full variable domain reads GAGVSQSPRYKVTKRGQDVALRCDPISGHVSLYWYRQALGQGPEFLTYFNYEAQQDKSGLPNDRFSAERPEGSISTLTIQRTEQRDSAMYRCASSHDRADEQYFGPGTRLTVT.

The rearrangement joins TRBV2 to TRBJ2-7; D is possibly TRBD1 (6 bases). Germline V CDR1 and CDR2: SNHLY, FYNNEI. V was pared by 6 bases and J by 2 bases, with 17 bases between. The CDR3 covers 15 residues. CDR3 in amino acids: CASRLFGTGTYEQYF. CDR3 DNA: TGTGCCAGCAGACTCTTTGGTACAGGGACCTACGAGCAGTACTTC.

The chain has TRBV28 and TRBJ2-3; 8 bases match TRBD1. Trimming at V came to 6 bases and at J to 1 base, leaving 3 bases not matched to a gene. The V gene's germline CDR1 is MDHEN and CDR2 SYDVKM. This CDR3 comprises 14 residues. CDR3 bases: TGTGCCAGCAGGACGACAGGGGGCACAGATACGCAGTATTTT. Protein sequence: CASRTTGGTDTQYF.

The chain joins TRBV11-2 to TRBJ2-1, with 7 bases fitting TRBD2. V lost 0 bases to trimming and J lost 6 bases; unmatched junction nucleotides: 8. Germline CDR1 and CDR2: SGHAT and FQNNGV. The CDR3 runs 16 residues. The CDR3 is CASSLEARASGNEQFF. The CDR3 region has the DNA TGTGCCAGCAGCTTAGAGGCGCGGGCTAGCGGCAATGAGCAGTTCTTC.

The gene calls are TRBV2 and TRBJ2-2; 9 positions agree with TRBD1. V trimming: 10 bases; J trimming: 7 bases; junction bases outside the gene matches: 7. CDR1 SNHLY and CDR2 FYNNEI come from the germline V gene. This CDR3 contains 13 residues. The CDR3, as DNA: TGTGCCATTCGGGACAGGGAAGGCGGGGAGCTGTTTTTT. The encoded protein is CAIRDREGGELFF.

This chain links TRBV7-9 with TRBJ1-2, with TRBD1 as a possible D gene (5 bases). With 11 bases removed from V and 10 bases from J, the gap between germline ends came to 23 bases. The CDR3 runs 13 residues. Germline CDR1 reads SEHNR; CDR2 reads FQNEAQ (reference sequence). In nucleotides, the CDR3 is TGTGCCCTATTGGGACTTTCACCAATCGCCTACACCTTC. It yields the protein CALLGLSPIAYTF.

The chain links TRBV5-6 to TRBJ2-7; 11 bases align to TRBD2. From germline, CDR1 is SGHDT and CDR2 YYEEEE. This CDR3 is built from 15 residues. J lost 2 bases, V lost 1 base, and 2 bases had no gene match. CDR3 sequence reads: CASSLRGLAAYEQYF. DNA for the CDR3: TGTGCCAGCAGCTTGCGGGGACTAGCGGCCTACGAGCAGTACTTC.

The chain joins TRBV29-1 to TRBJ2-1; the match to TRBD2 covers 11 bases. The CDR3 is made up of 14 amino acids. Germline CDR1 and CDR2: SQVTM and ANQGSEA. J lost 9 bases, V lost 6 bases, and 10 bases had no gene match. CDR3 DNA: TGCAGCGTGACACTAGCGGGAGTATGGAGTGAGCAGTTCTTC. It is translated as CSVTLAGVWSEQFF.

The chain recombines TRBV5-1 with TRBJ2-3, with a weak D call TRBD2 (5 bases). Germline-derived CDR1 and CDR2 are SGHRS and YFSETQ. The CDR3 consists of 16 residues. V was trimmed by 0 bases and J by 4 bases, leaving 15 bases between them. The CDR3 reads CASSLAAGFGPDTQYF. CDR3 DNA sequence: TGCGCCAGCAGCTTGGCGGCGGGTTTTGGCCCAGATACGCAGTATTTT.

The rearrangement joins TRBV5-1 to TRBJ2-1, with unresolved D. The germline V and J ends were trimmed by 2 bases and 2 bases, with 14 bases remaining between them. The CDR3 has 16 residues. CDR1 is SGHRS and CDR2 is YFSETQ in the germline V gene. CDR3 amino acids: CASSLLPKLTYNEQFF. The CDR3, as DNA: TGCGCCAGCAGCTTACTCCCAAAACTTACCTACAATGAGCAGTTCTTC.

V is TRBV9 and J is TRBJ1-2; D is possibly TRBD1 (5 bases). Germline CDR1 and CDR2: SGDLS and YYNGEE. Trimming removed 2 bases at V and 1 base at J, with 18 bases between. This CDR3 contains 17 residues. The DNA for the CDR3 is TGTGCCAGCAGCGTCAGGGTAATGGCTAGTATTAACTATGGCTACACCTTC. This encodes CASSVRVMASINYGYTF. Complete variable domain (other parts from reference TRBV9 and TRBJ1-2): DSGVTQTPKHLITATGQRVTLRCSPRSGDLSVYWYQQSLDQGLQFLIQYYNGEERAKGNILERFSAQQFPDLHSELNLSSLELGDSALYFCASSVRVMASINYGYTFGSGTRLTVV.

This rearrangement joins TRBV6-1 to TRBJ2-3, with 10 bases matching TRBD2. With 0 bases clipped from V and 4 bases from J, the junction kept 7 bases outside the gene matches. The CDR3 length is 17 residues. Germline lookup yields CDR1 MNHNS and CDR2 SASEGT. The CDR3 spells CASSEAGLAGDADTQYF. The CDR3 coding sequence is TGTGCCAGCAGTGAAGCAGGGCTAGCGGGAGACGCAGATACGCAGTATTTT.

This clone was recorded a few times. This chain connects TRBV19 to TRBJ1-4; tentatively, D is TRBD1 (5 bases). The V gene lost 5 bases and the J gene lost 3 bases, with 13 bases spanning the gap. This CDR3 is built from 15 residues. Germline values: CDR1 LNHDA, CDR2 SQIVND (reference sequence). The CDR3 loop reads CASSRRGDPNEKLFF. CDR3 bases: TGTGCCAGTAGTCGCCGGGGGGATCCTAATGAAAAACTGTTTTTT.

CDR3 sequence reads: CATSRGRALGLNEKLFF. DNA of the CDR3: TGTGCCACCAGCAGAGGGAGGGCCCTGGGCTTGAATGAAAAACTGTTTTTT. This chain connects TRBV15 to TRBJ1-4; no reliable D call. Trimming cost V 1 base and J 5 bases, with 17 bases left between them. The CDR3 spans 17 residues. Germline CDR1 is LNHNV and CDR2 is YYDKDF (reference sequence).

J is TRBJ2-1 and V is TRBV10-3; 8 nucleotides agree with TRBD2. V gave up 6 bases and J gave up 0 bases; unmatched junction bases: 4. The CDR3 contains 15 residues. Looked up from germline, CDR1 is ENHRY and CDR2 is SYGVKD. The CDR3 is CAISTGTSSYNEQFF. As DNA, the CDR3 is TGTGCCATCAGCACCGGGACTAGCTCCTACAATGAGCAGTTCTTC.

This clone was seen a few times. The chain is built from TRBV5-1 and TRBJ2-1, with a possible D match to TRBD1 (6 bases). The germline CDR1 and CDR2 sequences are SGHRS and YFSETQ. The CDR3 consists of 16 residues. Trimming left V 0 bases short and J 4 bases short, with 14 bases between. This chain's CDR3 is CASSLESRQAYNEQFF. The CDR3 DNA follows: TGCGCCAGCAGCTTGGAATCGAGACAGGCTTACAATGAGCAGTTCTTC. Filled out from reference TRBV5-1 and TRBJ2-1, the complete variable domain reads KAGVTQTPRYLIKTRGQQVTLSCSPISGHRSVSWYQQTPGQGLQFLFEYFSETQRNKGNFPGRFSGRQFSNSRSEMNVSTLELGDSALYLCASSLESRQAYNEQFFGPGTRLTVL.